These 17 T cell receptor beta chains were sequenced from one sample in a study of blood T cell repertoires in COVID-19. Profiling relied on immunoSEQ multiplex PCR, and the TCRdb table lists in-frame clones only, not all of them. Of over 200,000 clones in the sample, 65% to 90% are singletons; the top ten hold approximately 5.3%. The sample consisted of peripheral blood. The source is a human donor in a cohort sampled during active COVID-19.

The rearrangement uses TRBV5-1 and TRBJ1-5, with a weak D call TRBD1 (5 bases). The CDR3 runs 15 residues. V shed 0 bases and J shed 3 bases, with 10 bases lying between them. Per the germline V gene, CDR1 is SGHRS and CDR2 is YFSETQ. The chain's CDR3 is CASSLAWGDNQPQHF. In nucleotides, the CDR3 is TGCGCCAGCAGCTTGGCCTGGGGGGACAATCAGCCCCAGCATTTT.

The CDR3 reads CASRPTPGVETQYF. The CDR3 region has the DNA TGTGCCAGCAGACCCACTCCCGGGGTCGAGACCCAGTACTTC. J is TRBJ2-5 and V is TRBV6-5, with D tentatively TRBD2 (5 bases). From germline, CDR1 is MNHEY and CDR2 SVGAGI. The CDR3 sequence is 14 residues long. V was trimmed by 6 bases and J by 5 bases, leaving 16 bases between them.

The chain links TRBV10-2 to TRBJ2-7; 9 nucleotides align to TRBD2. The CDR3 runs to 14 residues. Germline V gene lookup returns CDR1 WSHSY and CDR2 SAAADI. Trimming at V came to 5 bases and at J to 3 bases, leaving 5 bases not matched to a gene. The chain's CDR3 is CASSQGLAIYEQYF. The CDR3 nucleotides read TGCGCCAGCAGTCAGGGACTAGCTATCTACGAGCAGTACTTC.

The chain links TRBV6-5 to TRBJ2-3; no clear D gene. CDR1 is MNHEY and CDR2 is SVGAGI in the germline V gene. Trimming took 5 bases from V and 0 from J, leaving 3 bases between them. The CDR3 loop spans 12 amino acids. DNA for the CDR3: TGTGCCAGCAGTCCAAGCACAGATACGCAGTATTTT. Protein: CASSPSTDTQYF.

In its sample, this clone was seen once. The chain employs TRBV10-3 and TRBJ1-1, with TRBD1 as a possible D gene (5 bases). V was pared by 11 bases and J by 0 bases, with 13 bases between. The CDR3 loop spans 13 amino acids. Germline V gene lookup returns CDR1 ENHRY and CDR2 SYGVKD. As DNA, the CDR3 is TGTGCCCTTCAGGGTGGGATGAACACTGAAGCTTTCTTT. It yields the protein CALQGGMNTEAFF.

This clone was counted ten times or more. This chain connects TRBV6-5 to TRBJ1-5; the D is unclear. This CDR3 region has 13 residues. The V gene lost 4 bases and the J gene lost 3 bases, with 7 bases spanning the gap. Germline CDR1 and CDR2: MNHEY and SVGAGI. The CDR3: CASSLEVNQPQHF. CDR3 nucleotides: TGTGCCAGCAGTTTAGAGGTCAATCAGCCCCAGCATTTT.

The chain uses TRBV5-1 and TRBJ2-7; 8 nucleotides match TRBD1. This CDR3 region has 14 residues. The ends lost 0 bases at V and 3 bases at J; junction bases unmatched: 2. The germline gives CDR1 SGHRS, CDR2 YFSETQ. DNA for the CDR3: TGCGCCAGCAGCTTGGGACAGGGGATCTACGAGCAGTACTTC. Its protein product is CASSLGQGIYEQYF.

The rearrangement joins TRBV5-1 to TRBJ1-6; TRBD1 might be the D (5 bases). V was trimmed by 4 bases and J by 7 bases, leaving 21 bases between them. This CDR3 region has 17 residues. CDR1 and CDR2 (germline): SGHRS, YFSETQ. The CDR3 DNA sequence: TGCGCCAGCAGCGCGTCTGCGGGACCGTCGGTAAATTCACCCCTCCACTTT. Protein product: CASSASAGPSVNSPLHF.

The chain links TRBV7-2 to TRBJ1-1; D remains ambiguous. The V gene's germline CDR1 is SGHTA and CDR2 FQGNSA. V gave up 1 base and J gave up 3 bases, with 12 bases separating them. The CDR3 covers 15 residues. The CDR3 sequence is CASSLGRGLDTEAFF. The CDR3 nucleotides read TGTGCCAGCAGCTTAGGTCGGGGATTGGACACTGAAGCTTTCTTT.

The chain has TRBV7-3 and TRBJ1-1; 8 positions match TRBD1. CDR3 length: 14 residues. The V gene end was trimmed by 4 bases and the J gene end by 5 bases; junction bases not matched to a gene: 6. In germline, CDR1 is SGHTA, CDR2 FQGTGA. The CDR3 region is CASSSGQGWTEAFF. CDR3 coding DNA: TGTGCCAGCAGCTCAGGACAGGGTTGGACTGAAGCTTTCTTT.

The chain has TRBV7-2 and TRBJ2-7, with 10 positions matching TRBD1. The CDR3 spans 15 residues. The junction had 4 bases not matched to a gene; V was cut back by 0 bases and J by 5 bases. CDR1 is SGHTA and CDR2 is FQGNSA in the germline V gene. The CDR3 is CASSLAGTGAHEQYF. CDR3 in DNA: TGTGCCAGCAGCTTAGCGGGGACAGGGGCCCACGAGCAGTACTTC.

The rearrangement joins TRBV27 to TRBJ2-7; D possibly corresponds to TRBD2 (6 bases). This CDR3 comprises 14 residues. V lost 6 bases, J lost 2 bases, and 14 bases lay in between. CDR1 is MNHEY and CDR2 is SMNVEV in the germline V gene (reference sequence). The CDR3 spells CASSEDPGAYEQYF. The CDR3 DNA reads TGTGCCAGCAGCGAGGATCCGGGGGCCTACGAGCAGTACTTC.

This clone was recorded a few times. Other nucleotide sequences in the sample specify the same CDR3. V usage is TRBV6-2 or TRBV6-3 and J usage is TRBJ1-6; 7 nucleotides match TRBD1. CDR1 is MNHEY and CDR2 is SVGEGT in the germline V gene. V shed 4 bases and J 7 bases; nucleotides not matched to a gene: 4. The CDR3 runs to 14 residues. Written as DNA, the CDR3 is TGTGCCAGCAGTTTGGGGACAGCGAATTCACCCCTCCACTTT. Residues: CASSLGTANSPLHF.

The rearrangement joins TRBV19 to TRBJ2-3, with D possibly being TRBD1 (5 bases). The germline gives CDR1 LNHDA, CDR2 SQIVND (reference sequence). The CDR3 spans 14 residues. V dropped 1 base and J dropped 1 base, with 6 bases sitting between them. The CDR3 reads CASSIVRGTDTQYF. The DNA for the CDR3 is TGTGCCAGTAGTATAGTCAGGGGCACAGATACGCAGTATTTT.

The gene calls are TRBV7-9 and TRBJ1-1; tentatively, D is TRBD1 (6 bases). Germline V gene sequence: CDR1 SEHNR, CDR2 FQNEAQ (reference sequence). Trimming took off 3 bases at V and 3 bases at J, with 8 bases between the two ends. The CDR3 is 13 amino acids. CDR3 sequence (DNA): TGTGCCAGCAGCTTGCAGGGGCACACTGAAGCTTTCTTT. This sequence encodes CASSLQGHTEAFF.

This clone was found once. The chain joins TRBV28 to TRBJ2-3; TRBD2 aligns across 8 bases. The CDR3 extends over 17 amino acids. The germline gives CDR1 MDHEN, CDR2 SYDVKM. The V and J ends lost 4 bases and 1 base, in that order; junction bases with no gene match: 10. In DNA form, the CDR3 reads TGTGCCAGCAGTTCCCCCGGGGGGACTAGTGGCACAGATACGCAGTATTTT. Its translation: CASSSPGGTSGTDTQYF. The full variable domain, its missing parts supplied by reference TRBV28 and TRBJ2-3, is DVKVTQSSRYLVKRTGEKVFLECVQDMDHENMFWYRQDPGLGLRLIYFSYDVKMKEKGDIPEGYSVSREKKERFSLILESASTNQTSMYLCASSSPGGTSGTDTQYFGPGTRLTVL.

The chain recombines TRBV11-2 with TRBJ1-2, with a tentative D call TRBD1 (5 bases). Germline V lookup: CDR1 SGHAT, CDR2 FQNNGV. Trimming shortened V by 1 base and J by 4 bases, and 13 bases separated the two germline ends. The CDR3 runs to 15 residues. CDR3 nucleotide sequence: TGTGCCAGCAGCTTAGCTGGGGGGGGAGTCTATGGCTACACCTTC. Its protein product is CASSLAGGGVYGYTF. The entire variable domain, with the rest obtained from reference TRBV11-2 and TRBJ1-2, is as follows: EAGVAQSPRYKIIEKRQSVAFWCNPISGHATLYWYQQILGQGPKLLIQFQNNGVVDDSQLPKDRFSAERLKGVDSTLKIQPAKLEDSAVYLCASSLAGGGVYGYTFGSGTRLTVV.